The next 25 T cell receptor beta chains were all read from a single sample in a study of OX40 agonist ivuxolimab in advanced cancers. This table comes from immunoSEQ multiplex PCR, and its TCRdb copy is limited to in-frame clones, with some not included. This sample yields tens of thousands of clones, of which roughly four fifths are seen a single time; 0.35% to 0.5% belongs to the top ten. The starting material was CD4+ or CD8+ T cells sorted from blood, obtained in a trial of the OX40 agonist ivuxolimab. These receptors were collected from an adult with an advanced solid tumor such as melanoma, head and neck, liver or kidney cancer.

The CDR3 is CASSIQSGWRWNEQFF. The DNA for the CDR3 is TGTGCCAGTAGTATACAGAGCGGGTGGAGGTGGAATGAGCAGTTCTTC. This chain connects TRBV19 to TRBJ2-1; tentative D call: TRBD2 (6 bases). This CDR3 spans 16 amino acids. V lost 2 bases and J lost 7, with 18 bases in between. Germline CDR1 reads LNHDA; CDR2 reads SQIVND (reference sequence).

V usage is TRBV5-1 and J usage is TRBJ2-2; D is unclear. V lost 3 bases and J 4 bases, leaving 10 bases between the germline ends. Germline CDR1 is SGHRS and CDR2 is YFSETQ. The CDR3 is 14 amino acids. DNA for the CDR3: TGCGCCAGCAGCTACCTCTTAGGCACCGGGGAGCTGTTTTTT. Amino acid sequence: CASSYLLGTGELFF.

For the CDR3, the DNA is TGTGCCAGCAGCGCGGGACAGGGGACGCAGTATTTT. Its translation: CASSAGQGTQYF. The V call is TRBV7-3, the J call TRBJ2-3, with TRBD1 matching over 10 bases. The CDR3 has 12 residues. CDR1 SGHTA and CDR2 FQGTGA come from the germline V gene. The trim removed 5 bases at V and 9 bases at J, leaving 2 bases unmatched.

CDR3: CASLLAGGSTDTQYF. CDR3 coding DNA: TGCGCCAGCCTTCTAGCGGGAGGTAGTACAGATACGCAGTATTTT. The rearrangement joins TRBV5-1 to TRBJ2-3; 11 bases map to TRBD2. V was clipped by 7 bases and J by 3 bases; unmatched bases: 7. CDR1 SGHRS and CDR2 YFSETQ come from the germline V gene. The CDR3 contains 15 residues.

V is TRBV4-3 and J is TRBJ1-4; D possibly corresponds to TRBD1 (6 bases). The V and J ends lost 0 bases and 7 bases respectively, with 12 bases between them. CDR1 LGHNA and CDR2 YSLEER come from the germline V gene. CDR3 length equals 15 residues. The CDR3 spells CASSQDNRAGEKLFF. The CDR3 DNA is TGCGCCAGCAGCCAAGATAACAGGGCTGGTGAAAAACTGTTTTTT.

The chain is built from TRBV25-1 and TRBJ1-5, with D unresolved. V lost 0 bases and J 1 base, leaving 13 bases between the germline ends. This CDR3 spans 17 amino acids. Germline V gene lookup returns CDR1 MGHDK and CDR2 SYGVNS. In DNA form, the CDR3 reads TGTGCCAGCAGTGAATATTATGGCCAGGTCAGCAATCAGCCCCAGCATTTT. Its translation: CASSEYYGQVSNQPQHF.

J is TRBJ2-2 and V is TRBV27; 9 bases map to TRBD2. V lost 8 bases, J lost 0 bases, and 4 bases stayed unmatched. Germline V gene sequence: CDR1 MNHEY, CDR2 SMNVEV (reference sequence). The length of the CDR3 is 15 residues. CDR3 bases: TGTGCCAGCCAATTAGCGGGAGCGAACACCGGGGAGCTGTTTTTT. Protein: CASQLAGANTGELFF.

This clone came up once. The chain joins TRBV6-5 to TRBJ2-7; TRBD2 agrees at 10 bases. Trimming cost V 5 bases and J 3 bases; bases outside gene matches: 4. CDR3 length: 14 amino acids. The germline V gene encodes CDR1 MNHEY and CDR2 SVGAGI. In nucleotides, the CDR3 is TGTGCCAGCAGTCCTCGGACTAGCGGCTACGAGCAGTACGTC. Translating gives CASSPRTSGYEQYV.

The CDR3 DNA sequence: TGTGCCAGTAGTATAATTCGGGGAAATCAGCCCCAGCATTTT. It encodes CASSIIRGNQPQHF. V gene TRBV19 combines with J gene TRBJ1-5; D gene uncertain. Germline-derived CDR1 and CDR2 are LNHDA and SQIVND (reference sequence). The CDR3 is 14 amino acids. Trimming cost V 2 bases and J 4 bases, with 9 bases left between them.

The chain joins TRBV27 to TRBJ2-7; 8 bases are shared with TRBD1. The CDR3 totals 15 residues. The germline gives CDR1 MNHEY, CDR2 SMNVEV (reference sequence). The ends lost 6 bases at V and 6 bases at J; junction bases unmatched: 13. The CDR3 sequence: CASRRDRGALGEQYF. CDR3 sequence (DNA): TGTGCCAGCAGGCGTGACAGGGGCGCCCTAGGCGAGCAGTACTTC.

V gene TRBV6-1 combines with J gene TRBJ2-7; D perhaps matches TRBD1 (5 bases). The V and J ends lost 7 bases and 3 bases respectively, with 13 bases between them. This CDR3 has 13 residues. The germline V gene encodes CDR1 MNHNS and CDR2 SASEGT. In DNA form, the CDR3 reads TGTGCCAGCACCCTTCAGGGTTTCTACGAGCAGTACGTC. This codes for CASTLQGFYEQYV.

The chain links TRBV7-6 to TRBJ1-1; D unclear. Trimming took 5 bases from V and 0 from J, leaving 10 bases between them. This CDR3 comprises 14 residues. Germline CDR1 SGHVS, CDR2 FNYEAQ. The CDR3 DNA follows: TGTGCCAGCAGCCGCAGTGATGTGAACACTGAAGCTTTCTTT. This sequence encodes CASSRSDVNTEAFF.

The chain employs TRBV11-2 and TRBJ2-5; TRBD1 aligns across 10 bases. V lost 5 bases to trimming and J lost 6 bases; unmatched junction nucleotides: 6. This CDR3 region has 14 residues. Germline V gene sequence: CDR1 SGHAT, CDR2 FQNNGV. CDR3 loop: CASSTWGQGKTQYF. Here the CDR3 DNA reads TGTGCCAGCAGCACTTGGGGACAGGGGAAGACCCAGTACTTC.

This clone was detected once. This chain connects TRBV11-3 to TRBJ2-7, with D perhaps TRBD1 or TRBD2 (5 bases each). Trimming shortened V by 5 bases and J by 6 bases, and 14 bases separated the two germline ends. Germline V gives CDR1 SGHNT, CDR2 YENEEA. This CDR3 spans 13 amino acids. The CDR3 spells CASSPRGAGEQYF. CDR3 nucleotide sequence: TGTGCCAGCAGCCCCCGAGGGGCGGGCGAGCAGTACTTC.

In DNA, the CDR3 is TGTGCCAGCAGCTTCTCTAGGGATTACGGTCAGCCCCAGCATTTT. As protein: CASSFSRDYGQPQHF. This chain joins TRBV7-2 and TRBJ1-5; no definite D call. Germline values: CDR1 SGHTA, CDR2 FQGNSA. The CDR3 is made up of 15 amino acids. V gave up 3 bases and J gave up 6 bases, with 15 bases separating them.

The chain carries TRBV6-5 and TRBJ1-3; D is ambiguous. V lost 2 bases to trimming and J lost 0 bases, with 8 bases between them. The CDR3 has 15 amino acids. The germline V gene has CDR1 MNHEY and CDR2 SVGAGI. The CDR3 region is CASSYRENSGNTIYF. In nucleotides, the CDR3 is TGTGCCAGCAGTTACAGGGAAAACTCTGGAAACACCATATATTTT.

The chain has TRBV6-5 and TRBJ1-1; D may be TRBD1 (5 bases). The germline V gene encodes CDR1 MNHEY and CDR2 SVGAGI. The CDR3 runs 15 residues. The V end was cut by 4 bases, the J end by 10 bases, with 22 bases between. For the CDR3, the DNA is TGTGCCAGCAGTTTGAGGACATCCACTGGGGCTTTAGCTTTCTTT. Protein product: CASSLRTSTGALAFF.

This chain uses TRBV29-1 with TRBJ2-2, with 7 bases fitting TRBD1. This CDR3 contains 14 residues. Germline loops: CDR1 SQVTM, CDR2 ANQGSEA. Unmatched junction bases numbered 8, after V lost 6 bases and J lost 4 bases. In DNA form, the CDR3 reads TGCAGCGTATTACAGGGACAGTCCACCGGGGAGCTGTTTTTT. It codes for CSVLQGQSTGELFF.

This chain connects TRBV2 to TRBJ2-1; 7 bases line up with TRBD2. Germline V lookup: CDR1 SNHLY, CDR2 FYNNEI. V shed 2 bases and J 4 bases; nucleotides not matched to a gene: 8. CDR3 length: 16 residues. DNA of the CDR3: TGTGCCAGCAGTGAATGGGGTAGCGGGCAGTACAATGAGCAGTTCTTC. It encodes CASSEWGSGQYNEQFF.

The V call is TRBV9, the J call TRBJ2-2, with D perhaps TRBD1 or TRBD2 (6 bases each). This CDR3 has 16 residues. V was clipped by 0 bases and J by 7 bases, with 16 bases between them. Looked up from germline, CDR1 is SGDLS and CDR2 is YYNGEE. The CDR3 sequence is CASSVGGAEEIGELFF. CDR3 sequence (DNA): TGTGCCAGCAGCGTAGGGGGGGCCGAGGAGATCGGGGAGCTGTTTTTT.

The rearrangement uses TRBV20-1 and TRBJ1-2, with D uncertain. This CDR3 region has 10 residues. V was pared by 3 bases and J by 7 bases, with 6 bases between. Germline CDR1 reads DFQATT; CDR2 reads SNEGSKA (reference sequence). CDR3 coding DNA: TGCAGTGCTAGGGGAGTTGGCTACACCTTC. Translating gives CSARGVGYTF.

V and J are TRBV28 and TRBJ1-1; no definite D call. Deletions cut 8 bases from V and 0 bases from J, with 19 bases between. The germline gives CDR1 MDHEN, CDR2 SYDVKM. This CDR3 has 16 residues. The CDR3 loop reads CASRAPGWRLNTEAFF. Here the CDR3 DNA reads TGTGCCAGCCGGGCCCCCGGGTGGCGGCTGAACACTGAAGCTTTCTTT.

The gene calls are TRBV12-2 and TRBJ2-1; TRBD2, the table's D call, lacks a check against the DNA. TRBV12-2 is a listed pseudogene. The CDR3 is made up of 16 amino acids. The CDR3 nucleotides are TGTGCAAGTCGCTCCGGACTACGCTACTCCTACAATGAGCAGTTCTTC. Protein: CASRSGLRYSYNEQFF.

The chain is built from TRBV28 and TRBJ1-2; D ambiguous. CDR3 length equals 14 residues. Germline CDR1 is MDHEN and CDR2 is SYDVKM. The V gene lost 5 bases and the J gene lost 4 bases, with 14 bases spanning the gap. DNA of the CDR3: TGTGCCAGCAGTACCCAGGCCCTCGCCTATGGCTACACCTTC. Protein product: CASSTQALAYGYTF.

The chain carries TRBV9 and TRBJ2-1; 10 nucleotides match TRBD1. Germline V gene data show CDR1 as SGDLS and CDR2 as YYNGEE. The V gene end was trimmed by 1 base and the J gene end by 7 bases; junction bases not matched to a gene: 5. This CDR3 spans 15 amino acids. This CDR3 reads CASSVLGQGGNEQFF. In nucleotides, the CDR3 is TGTGCCAGCAGCGTACTCGGACAGGGGGGAAATGAGCAGTTCTTC.